This T cell receptor beta chain was captured by sequencing in a study of vaccination and CD4 T cells after COVID-19. Looking at the study overall: A positive SARS-CoV-2 nasal swab PCR result was recorded for each convalescent patient; about 9 were mild and one severe. Control cultures were given a CEFX pool, an HIV-1 Nef pool, or no peptide.

The treatment here: roughly 10-day PBMC culture with coronavirus spike peptide pools or control peptides (ViraFEST assay). Sequenced with the Oncomine TCR Beta short-read assay was DNA taken from cultured CD4+ T cells. In TCRdb, the PCR reads were re-called with MiXCR into one record per CDR3 protein. The sample lists around 17,000 distinct CDR3 sequences; under 80% were seen once. Only a few counts were recorded for this clonotype. The antigen is unknown. V was shortened by 1 base and J by 8 bases, with 11 bases between the two germline ends. Germline CDR1 MNHEY, CDR2 SVGEGT. The CDR3 totals 13 residues.

This chain connects TRBV6-2 or TRBV6-3 to TRBJ2-5; D is undetermined. The TCR sequence derives from a human donor who had recovered from COVID-19. Specimen: CD4+ T cells from blood, cultured in vitro. CDR3 loop: CASSYYREGTQYF. The CDR3 DNA follows: TGTGCCAGCAGTTACTACCGAGAAGGTACCCAGTACTTC.